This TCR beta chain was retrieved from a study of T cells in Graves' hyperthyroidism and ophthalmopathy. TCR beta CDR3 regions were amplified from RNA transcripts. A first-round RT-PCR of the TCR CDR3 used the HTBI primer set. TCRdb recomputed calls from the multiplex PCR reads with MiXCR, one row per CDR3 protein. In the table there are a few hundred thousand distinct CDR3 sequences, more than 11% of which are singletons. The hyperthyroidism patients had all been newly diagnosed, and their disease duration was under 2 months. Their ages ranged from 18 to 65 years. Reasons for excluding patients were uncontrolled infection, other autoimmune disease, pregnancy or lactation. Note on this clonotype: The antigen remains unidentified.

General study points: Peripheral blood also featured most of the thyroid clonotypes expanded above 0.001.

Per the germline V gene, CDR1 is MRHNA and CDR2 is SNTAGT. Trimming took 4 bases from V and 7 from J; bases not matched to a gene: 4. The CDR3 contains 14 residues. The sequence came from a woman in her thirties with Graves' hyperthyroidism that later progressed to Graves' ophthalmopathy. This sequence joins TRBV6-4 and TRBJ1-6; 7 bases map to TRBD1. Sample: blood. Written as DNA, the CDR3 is TGTGCCAGCAGTGCCACAGGGGACAATTCACCCCTCCACTTT. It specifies CASSATGDNSPLHF.